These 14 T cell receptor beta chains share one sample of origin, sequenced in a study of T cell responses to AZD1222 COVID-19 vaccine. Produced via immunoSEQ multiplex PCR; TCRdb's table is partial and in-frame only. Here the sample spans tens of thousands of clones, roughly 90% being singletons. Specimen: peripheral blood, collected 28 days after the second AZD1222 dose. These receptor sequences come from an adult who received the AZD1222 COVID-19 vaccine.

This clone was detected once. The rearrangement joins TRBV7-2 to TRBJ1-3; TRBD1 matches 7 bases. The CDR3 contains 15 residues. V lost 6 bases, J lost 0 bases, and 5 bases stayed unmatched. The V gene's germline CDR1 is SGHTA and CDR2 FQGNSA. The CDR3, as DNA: TGTGCCAGCAGTCAGGGACAGAGCTCTGGAAACACCATATATTTT. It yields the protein CASSQGQSSGNTIYF.

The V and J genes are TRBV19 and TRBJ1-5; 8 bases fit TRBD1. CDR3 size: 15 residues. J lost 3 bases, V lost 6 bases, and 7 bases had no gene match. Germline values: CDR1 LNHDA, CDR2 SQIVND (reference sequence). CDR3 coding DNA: TGTGCCAGTAGAGTAGGACAGGGTAACAATCAGCCCCAGCATTTT. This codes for CASRVGQGNNQPQHF.

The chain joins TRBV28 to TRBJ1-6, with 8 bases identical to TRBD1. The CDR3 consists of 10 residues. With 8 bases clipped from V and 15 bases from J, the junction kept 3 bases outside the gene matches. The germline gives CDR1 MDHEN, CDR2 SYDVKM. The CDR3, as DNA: TGTGCCAGCCCCGGGACAGGCCTCCACTTT. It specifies CASPGTGLHF.

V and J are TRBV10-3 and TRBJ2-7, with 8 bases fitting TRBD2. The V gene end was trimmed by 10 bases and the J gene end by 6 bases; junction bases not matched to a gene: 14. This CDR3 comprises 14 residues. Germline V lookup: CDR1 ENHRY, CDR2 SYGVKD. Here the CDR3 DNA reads TGTGCCACCGCGTTTACAGCGGGAGAGGCCGAGCAGTACTTC. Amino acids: CATAFTAGEAEQYF.

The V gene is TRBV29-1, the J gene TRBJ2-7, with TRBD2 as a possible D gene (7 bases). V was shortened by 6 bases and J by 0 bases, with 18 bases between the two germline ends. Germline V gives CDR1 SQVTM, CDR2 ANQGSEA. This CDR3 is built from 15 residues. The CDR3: CSVAKGGSGSYEQYF. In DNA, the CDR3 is TGCAGCGTCGCAAAGGGGGGGAGCGGCTCCTACGAGCAGTACTTC.

CDR3 sequence: CASSFLDRVDGYTF. The CDR3 DNA is TGCGCCAGCAGCTTCCTGGACAGGGTTGATGGCTACACCTTC. V is TRBV5-1 and J is TRBJ1-2, with TRBD1 identical over 8 bases. CDR1 and CDR2 from the germline V gene are SGHRS and YFSETQ. The ends lost 2 bases at V and 6 bases at J; junction bases unmatched: 6. There are 14 residues in the CDR3.

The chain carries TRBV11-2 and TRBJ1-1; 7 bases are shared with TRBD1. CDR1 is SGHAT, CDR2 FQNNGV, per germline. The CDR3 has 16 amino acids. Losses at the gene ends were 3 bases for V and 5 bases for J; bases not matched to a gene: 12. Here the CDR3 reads CASSFIYQGGRTEAFF. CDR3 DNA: TGTGCCAGCAGCTTTATCTACCAGGGGGGGCGGACTGAAGCTTTCTTT.

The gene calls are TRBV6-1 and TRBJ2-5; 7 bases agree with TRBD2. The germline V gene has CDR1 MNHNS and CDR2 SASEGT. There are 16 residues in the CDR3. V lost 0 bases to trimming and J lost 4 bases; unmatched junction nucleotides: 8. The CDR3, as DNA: TGTGCCAGCAGTGAAGCCCTAGGGAGGGGTCCAGAGACCCAGTACTTC. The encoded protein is CASSEALGRGPETQYF.

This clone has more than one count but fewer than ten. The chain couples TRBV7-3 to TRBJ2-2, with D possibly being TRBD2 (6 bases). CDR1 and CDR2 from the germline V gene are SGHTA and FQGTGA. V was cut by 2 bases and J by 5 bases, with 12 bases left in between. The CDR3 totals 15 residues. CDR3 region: CASSLWGGNTGELFF. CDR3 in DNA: TGTGCCAGCAGCTTATGGGGAGGAAATACCGGGGAGCTGTTTTTT.

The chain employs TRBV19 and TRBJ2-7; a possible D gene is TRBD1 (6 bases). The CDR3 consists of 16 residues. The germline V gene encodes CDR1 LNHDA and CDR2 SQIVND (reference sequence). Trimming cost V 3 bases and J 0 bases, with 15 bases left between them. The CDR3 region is CASSIIAGTSSYEQYF. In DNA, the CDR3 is TGTGCCAGTAGTATTATCGCAGGGACAAGCTCCTACGAGCAGTACTTC.

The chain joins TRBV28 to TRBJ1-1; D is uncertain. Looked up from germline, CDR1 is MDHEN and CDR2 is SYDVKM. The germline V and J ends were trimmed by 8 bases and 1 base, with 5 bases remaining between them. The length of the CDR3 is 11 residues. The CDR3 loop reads CASVRNTEAFF. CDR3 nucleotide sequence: TGTGCCAGCGTCAGGAACACTGAAGCTTTCTTT.

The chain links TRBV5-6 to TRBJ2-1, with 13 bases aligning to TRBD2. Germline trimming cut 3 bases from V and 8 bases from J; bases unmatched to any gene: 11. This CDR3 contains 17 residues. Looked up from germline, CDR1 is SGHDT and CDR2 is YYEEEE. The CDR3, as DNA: TGTGCCAGCAGCTGGAGAGTAGGACTAGCGGGAGAGTATGAGCAGTTCTTC. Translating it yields CASSWRVGLAGEYEQFF.

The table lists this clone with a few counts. CDR3 coding DNA: TGTGCCAGCAGTGACTCGGGGACAGGGGAGACCGGGGAGCTGTTTTTT. Amino acids: CASSDSGTGETGELFF. The chain recombines TRBV6-4 with TRBJ2-2; 10 bases are a match to TRBD1. Germline CDR1 reads MRHNA; CDR2 reads SNTAGT. The junction had 3 bases not matched to a gene; V was cut back by 0 bases and J by 5 bases. The CDR3 is 16 residues long.

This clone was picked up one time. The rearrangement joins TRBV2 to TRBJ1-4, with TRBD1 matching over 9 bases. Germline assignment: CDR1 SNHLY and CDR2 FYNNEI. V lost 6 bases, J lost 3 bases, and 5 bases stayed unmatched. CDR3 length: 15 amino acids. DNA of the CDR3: TGTGCCAGCAGAGAACAGGGGGCTCCTAATGAAAAACTGTTTTTT. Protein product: CASREQGAPNEKLFF.